This T cell receptor (beta chain) was recovered during a study of OX40 agonist ivuxolimab in advanced cancers. Study information: Ivuxolimab, which is an agonistic anti-OX40 (CD134) antibody, was administered to the patients.

Study results and caveats: Averaged across samples, CD8+ T cells carried more expanded clones than CD4+ did.

The CDR3 contains 16 residues. From germline, CDR1 is SGHAT and CDR2 FQNNGV. On this clone itself: Its target is not known. The junction departs from germline at one end; a sequencing error may be responsible.

Using immunoSEQ multiplex PCR, the repertoire was profiled, and TCRdb retains in-frame clones only, with some absent. This table has 37,000 or so clones, 85% to 90% appearing once. Sequencing was performed on CD4+ or CD8+ T cells sorted from blood, taken in a trial of the OX40 agonist ivuxolimab. The clonotype comes from an adult with an advanced solid tumor such as melanoma, head and neck, liver or kidney cancer. The chain employs TRBV11-2 and TRBJ2-3; TRBD2 aligns across 9 bases. In DNA, the CDR3 is TGTGCCAGCAGCTTAACCTCCGGGACTAGCAAAGATACGCAGTATTTT. The encoded protein is CASSLTSGTSKDTQYF.